This is a list of T cell receptor beta chains from one sample in a study of human T cells and chemical hapten exposure. TCRdb fed the RACE reads into MiXCR, producing one record per CDR3 protein. Here the sample spans roughly 130,000 distinct CDR3 sequences, approximately 8.3% being singletons. The material sequenced was whole blood. The receptors were gathered from a male donor in good health. Some clones in this sample may be carry-over from other donors' samples. Each CDR3 is given with its conserved first and last residue. A D gene is named only where the DNA matches it firmly. Some rows have no size entry. The others give once, few or many, or a class for an expanded clone.

j_call	d_call	clone_size	v_call	cdr3_nt	cdr3_aa
TRBJ2-7	TRBD2	-	TRBV4-1	TGCGCCAGCAGCCAAGAGGGGTCTAGCGGGGGAACACCCCCCTACGAGCAGTACTTC	CASSQEGSSGGTPPYEQYF
TRBJ2-3	-	many	TRBV5-1	TGCGCCAGCAGCGTAGGCACAGATACGCAGTATTTT	CASSVGTDTQYF
TRBJ2-1	-	-	TRBV10-3	TGTGCCATCAGTACGGAGACCGAGGGGCAGTTCTTC	CAISTETEGQFF
TRBJ2-7	TRBD1	few	TRBV20-1	TGCAGTGCGGCCGGGACAGGGGTCTACGAGCAGTACTTC	CSAAGTGVYEQYF
TRBJ2-4	-	few	TRBV25-1	TGTGCCAGCACTGAGAGTGCCAAAAACATTCAGTACTTC	CASTESAKNIQYF
TRBJ2-1	TRBD2	many	TRBV29-1	TGCAGCGTTGAAGAAGCAGCGGGGGGCTCCGTTGGCTCCTACAATGAGCAGTTCTTC	CSVEEAAGGSVGSYNEQFF
TRBJ1-2	TRBD1	-	TRBV6-2/TRBV6-3	TGTGCCAGCAGTCCGGGACAGGGGGTCTATGGCTACACCTTC	CASSPGQGVYGYTF
TRBJ2-7	TRBD2	-	TRBV10-2	TGCGCCAGCAGTGAGAGTAACGGGAGGGGTCACGAGCAGTACTTC	CASSESNGRGHEQYF
TRBJ2-7	TRBD1	-	TRBV18	TGTGCCAGCTCACCGAACAGGGGTGGGTACGAGCAGTACTTC	CASSPNRGGYEQYF
TRBJ2-5	TRBD1	-	TRBV10-3	TGTGCCATCAGATCCGGGACAGGGGACCAAGAGACCCAGTACTTC	CAIRSGTGDQETQYF
TRBJ2-7	TRBD1	few	TRBV5-1	TGCGCCAGCAGATTGGACAGGCGGTACGAGCAGTACTTC	CASRLDRRYEQYF
TRBJ2-7	-	many	TRBV7-6	TGTGCCAGCAGTACGCAACCCAGGACGCCGCAGTACTTC	CASSTQPRTPQYF
TRBJ1-5	-	many	TRBV10-2	TGCGCCAGCAGTGATCCCGGTAGGGATCTCCGCAATCAGCCCCAGCATTTT	CASSDPGRDLRNQPQHF
TRBJ2-7	TRBD1	few	TRBV27	TGTGCCAGCAGTAACGGACAGGTCCCAAGAGAGCAGTACTTC	CASSNGQVPREQYF
TRBJ2-5	-	many	TRBV5-1	TGCGCCAGCAGCGAGCCGATGCGGGACCCCCAAGAGACCCAGTACTTC	CASSEPMRDPQETQYF
TRBJ2-1	-	-	TRBV14	TGTGCCAGCAGCCGGGGGAATGAGCAGTTCTTC	CASSRGNEQFF
TRBJ1-1	-	few	TRBV6-5	TGTGCCAGCAGTTACTCGGTAGGCATGAACACTGAAGCTTTCTTT	CASSYSVGMNTEAFF
TRBJ2-1	-	few	TRBV19	TGTGCCAGTAGTATTTACAGGGAGGTCTACAATGAGCAGTTCTTC	CASSIYREVYNEQFF
TRBJ1-1	-	few	TRBV2	TGTGCCAGCAGTGAAGGGGTGACCACTGAAGCTTTCTTT	CASSEGVTTEAFF
TRBJ1-2	-	-	TRBV12-5	TGTGCTAGTGGTTTGGCCACAGGGTGGTATGGCTACACCTTC	CASGLATGWYGYTF
TRBJ2-7	TRBD2	few	TRBV12-3/TRBV12-4	TGTGCCAGCAGTTACGGGGGGGGACTAGCGGACACCTACGAGCAGTACTTC	CASSYGGGLADTYEQYF
TRBJ2-7	TRBD2	-	TRBV29-1	TGCAGCGTTGAAGGGGGGACTAGCGGGAGGTACGAGCAGTACTTC	CSVEGGTSGRYEQYF
TRBJ2-7	-	few	TRBV5-1	TGCGCCAGCAGCTTGGGGCAGGGCAGTGGCTACGAGCAGTACTTC	CASSLGQGSGYEQYF
TRBJ2-2	TRBD2	-	TRBV20-1	TGCAGTGCTAGACCTAGCGGGGGGAACACCGGGGAGCTGTTTTTT	CSARPSGGNTGELFF
TRBJ1-4	-	few	TRBV7-9	TGTGCCAGCAGCTTAAAAAGGGGTGCAACTAATGAAAAACTGTTTTTT	CASSLKRGATNEKLFF
TRBJ2-2	TRBD1	-	TRBV6-1	TGTGCCAGCAGTGAGACAGGGGCAAACACCGGGGAGCTGTTTTTT	CASSETGANTGELFF
TRBJ2-7	TRBD2	many	TRBV20-1	TGCAGTGCTAGAGAGGTGACTAGCGGGAGTCGGGCCTACGAGCAGTACTTC	CSAREVTSGSRAYEQYF
TRBJ1-5	-	many	TRBV12-3/TRBV12-4	TGTGCCAGCAGTTTCAAGGGAGGGAATCAGCCCCAGCATTTT	CASSFKGGNQPQHF
TRBJ2-6	-	-	TRBV21-1	TGTGCCAGCAGCCGAACCCCGACTAGCGGGAGGGCCCTCTCTGGGGCCAACGTCCTGACTTTC	CASSRTPTSGRALSGANVLTF
TRBJ2-7	-	few	TRBV7-9	TGTGCCAGCAGCTTAGACGGGGGAGGCACCTACGAGCAGTACTTC	CASSLDGGGTYEQYF
TRBJ1-2	-	-	TRBV27	TGTGCCAGCAGTTTATTGGTAGGGGTCCTTGGCTACACCTTC	CASSLLVGVLGYTF
TRBJ2-7	-	few	TRBV27	TGTGCCAGCAGTTTATCGGGAAGGGCAAGCTCCTACGAGCAGTACTTC	CASSLSGRASSYEQYF
TRBJ2-5	-	many	TRBV20-1	TGCAGTGCTAGAGATCTCAGCCAAGAGACCCAGTACTTC	CSARDLSQETQYF